The clone carrying this T cell receptor (beta chain) appeared a few times. The antigen is unknown. The sample is drawn from a study of a mutant IDH1 vaccine in newly diagnosed glioma. Study-level information: Patients had received radiotherapy, temozolomide, or both previously, most receiving both. Study outcomes and limitations: Immune responses induced by vaccination arose in 93.3% of the patients.

Only in-frame clones appear in the TCRdb table, and some are missing; sequencing was by immunoSEQ multiplex PCR. The table has under 150,000 clones, roughly 75% seen once. Time point reported: week 11, during vaccination. Every single dose of the vaccine, 300 ug of mutant IDH1 20-mer peptide, came with topical imiquimod. Sequencing used PBMCs, obtained from a glioma patient whose treatment included an IDH1 peptide vaccine. This sequence was found in a man in his forties or fifties with glioma.

Here the CDR3 DNA reads TGTGCCAGTAGTATGTGGCAGTTCTCTAATGAGCAGTTCTTC. Protein sequence: CASSMWQFSNEQFF. The J gene is TRBJ2-1, the V gene TRBV19, with unresolved D. The germline V gene has CDR1 LNHDA and CDR2 SQIVND (reference sequence). This CDR3 spans 14 amino acids. V lost 3 bases and J lost 7, with 13 bases in between.